These 7 T cell receptor beta chains were sequenced from one sample in a study of T cell repertoires in cytomegalovirus infection (dated by TCRdb to between 2018 and 2021). The sample's treatment or condition label, in plain terms: in vitro stimulation with specific CMV peptide epitopes to enrich CMV-specific T cells. The listed sequencing device is Illumina HiSeq 1500. TCRdb took the public reads, trimmed them with fastp at Q25, ran MiXCR for clone calling and kept in-frame beta chains. For every CDR3 protein sequence, its rows merge into one entry that carries the most common genes and DNA. The sample includes about 480,000 distinct CDR3 sequences, with roughly a third observed a single time. Clones ranked in the top ten supply 17% of the sample. No antigen has been assigned to these receptors. The source was cultured PBMCs, collected from culture after CMV antigen stimulation. The receptors were gathered from a human donor in good health (CMV status not recorded). Some clones in this sample may be carry-over from other donors' samples.

The chain joins TRBV11-3 to TRBJ1-5; D is undetermined. V lost 3 bases and J lost 6, with 12 bases in between. Germline CDR1 and CDR2: SGHNT and YENEEA. This CDR3 region has 14 residues. DNA for the CDR3: TGTGCCAGCAGCTTGGGCGGACCTGGTCAGCCCCAGCATTTT. It specifies CASSLGGPGQPQHF.

This clonotype was seen repeatedly, ten times or more. V and J are TRBV7-2 and TRBJ2-6; TRBD1 matches 7 bases. The germline V gene encodes CDR1 SGHTA and CDR2 FQGNSA. The CDR3 is 15 residues long. The J segment lost 6 bases and the V segment lost 5 bases, leaving 7 bases of the junction unmatched. CDR3 nucleotides: TGTGCCAGCAGCCGGGCGACAGGGTCGGCCAACGTCCTGACTTTC. Protein sequence: CASSRATGSANVLTF. Complete variable domain (other parts from reference TRBV7-2 and TRBJ2-6): GAGVSQSPSNKVTEKGKDVELRCDPISGHTALYWYRQSLGQGLEFLIYFQGNSAPDKSGLPSDRFSAERTGGSVSTLTIQRTQQEDSAVYLCASSRATGSANVLTFGAGSRLTVL.

The gene calls are TRBV10-3 and TRBJ2-3, with TRBD1 matching 9 bases. V was clipped by 8 bases and J by 6 bases; unmatched bases: 0. The germline CDR1 and CDR2 sequences are ENHRY and SYGVKD. CDR3 size: 11 residues. This CDR3 is CAIDRGDTQYF. The CDR3 nucleotides read TGTGCCATCGACAGGGGGGATACGCAGTATTTT.

This clonotype appeared a few times. The chain has TRBV12-3 or TRBV12-4 and TRBJ2-1; no clear D gene. This CDR3 is 13 amino acids long. V lost 7 bases and J 8 bases, leaving 15 bases between the germline ends. The CDR3 spells CASTKSLLDEQFF. The DNA of the CDR3 is TGTGCCAGCACCAAAAGTCTGTTGGATGAGCAGTTCTTC.

V is TRBV11-2 and J is TRBJ1-6; TRBD1 matches at 8 bases. The CDR3 runs to 14 residues. CDR1 is SGHAT and CDR2 is FQNNGV in the germline V gene. The V segment lost 11 bases and the J segment 2 bases; nucleotides outside the gene matches: 5. CDR3 in DNA: TGTGCCCGGACAGGGCCTACCTATAATTCACCCCTCCACTTT. This gives the protein CARTGPTYNSPLHF. Full variable domain (rest looked up from reference TRBV11-2 and TRBJ1-6): EAGVAQSPRYKIIEKRQSVAFWCNPISGHATLYWYQQILGQGPKLLIQFQNNGVVDDSQLPKDRFSAERLKGVDSTLKIQPAKLEDSAVYLCARTGPTYNSPLHFGNGTRLTVT.

The chain combines TRBV7-2 with TRBJ2-3, with unresolved D. Trimming cost V 4 bases and J 3 bases, with 14 bases left between them. Germline CDR1 is SGHTA and CDR2 is FQGNSA. This CDR3 is built from 15 residues. In nucleotides, the CDR3 is TGTGCCAGCAGCTCACAGTGGGGTAGGACAGATACGCAGTATTTT. Translating it yields CASSSQWGRTDTQYF.

This clonotype appeared a few times. A read error may produce the germline difference seen at one junction end. The gene calls are TRBV7-2 and TRBJ1-2, with D uncertain. Germline V lookup: CDR1 SGHTA, CDR2 FQGNSA. This CDR3 is built from 8 residues. The CDR3 DNA reads TGTGCCAGCAGCTTAGGGGAATTC. Protein product: CASSLGEF.